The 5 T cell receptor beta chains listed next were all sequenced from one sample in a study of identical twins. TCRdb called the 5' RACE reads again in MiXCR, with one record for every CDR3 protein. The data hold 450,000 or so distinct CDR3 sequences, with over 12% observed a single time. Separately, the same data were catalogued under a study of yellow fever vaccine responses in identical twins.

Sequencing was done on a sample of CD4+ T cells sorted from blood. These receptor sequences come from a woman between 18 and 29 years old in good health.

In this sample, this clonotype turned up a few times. The DNA for the CDR3 is TGTGCCAGCAGAGACACAGACAGGCCTAACGAGCAGTACTTC. Translation: CASRDTDRPNEQYF. This rearrangement joins TRBV12-3 or TRBV12-4 to TRBJ2-7; D possibly corresponds to TRBD1 (6 bases). Trimming removed 6 bases at V and 5 bases at J, with 17 bases between. CDR3 length equals 14 residues.

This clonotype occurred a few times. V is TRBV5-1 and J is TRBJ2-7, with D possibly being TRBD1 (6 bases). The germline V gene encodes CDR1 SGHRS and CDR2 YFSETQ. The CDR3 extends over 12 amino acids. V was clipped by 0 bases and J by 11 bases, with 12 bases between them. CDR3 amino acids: CASSLAGAPEYF. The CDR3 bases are TGCGCCAGCAGCTTGGCAGGGGCTCCGGAGTACTTC. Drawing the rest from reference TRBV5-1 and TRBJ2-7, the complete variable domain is KAGVTQTPRYLIKTRGQQVTLSCSPISGHRSVSWYQQTPGQGLQFLFEYFSETQRNKGNFPGRFSGRQFSNSRSEMNVSTLELGDSALYLCASSLAGAPEYFGPGTRLTVT.

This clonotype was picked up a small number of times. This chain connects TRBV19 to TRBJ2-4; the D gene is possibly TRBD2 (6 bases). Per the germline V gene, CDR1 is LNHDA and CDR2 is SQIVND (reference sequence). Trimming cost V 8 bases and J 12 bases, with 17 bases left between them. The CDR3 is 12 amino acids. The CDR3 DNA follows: TGTGCCAGTGGAAGGGAGGTTTCGCCTCAGTACTTC. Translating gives CASGREVSPQYF.

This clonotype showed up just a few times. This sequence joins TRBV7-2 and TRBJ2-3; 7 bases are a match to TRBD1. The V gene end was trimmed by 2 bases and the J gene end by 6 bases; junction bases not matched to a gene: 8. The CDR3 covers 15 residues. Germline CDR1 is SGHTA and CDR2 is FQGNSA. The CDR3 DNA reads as TGTGCCAGCAGCTTAAATTACAGGGGCGGGGATACGCAGTATTTT. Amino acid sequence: CASSLNYRGGDTQYF.

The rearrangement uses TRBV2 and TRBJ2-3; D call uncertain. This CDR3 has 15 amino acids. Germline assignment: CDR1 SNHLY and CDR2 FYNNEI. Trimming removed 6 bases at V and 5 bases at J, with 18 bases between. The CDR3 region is CASRPLSVAGDTQYF. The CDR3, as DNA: TGTGCCAGCAGGCCCCTTTCCGTAGCAGGAGATACGCAGTATTTT. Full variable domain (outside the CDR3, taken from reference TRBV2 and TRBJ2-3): EPEVTQTPSHQVTQMGQEVILRCVPISNHLYFYWYRQILGQKVEFLVSFYNNEISEKSEIFDDQFSVERPDGSNFTLKIRSTKLEDSAMYFCASRPLSVAGDTQYFGPGTRLTVL.